These 21 T cell receptor beta chains were all obtained from the same sample, sequenced in a study of molecular identifiers for immune sequencing clone quantification. TCRdb re-analysed the PCR reads in MiXCR, keeping a single row per CDR3 protein. The sample has 350,000 or so distinct CDR3 sequences; about 20% are singletons. Material: naive CD8+ T cells from blood, with Jurkat cell RNA spiked in. Subset defined: FACS-sorted CD8+CD4-CCR7+CD45RA+ naive T cells. Receptors originate from a human donor in good health. Some libraries in this study had Jurkat cell RNA spiked in.

As to this clonotype: A read error may produce the germline difference seen at one junction end. This sequence joins TRBV6-2 or TRBV6-3 and TRBJ2-5; D is unresolved. The germline gives CDR1 MNHEY, CDR2 SVGEGT. The CDR3 is 13 residues long. CDR3 sequence reads: CASTRPYQETHYF. Written as DNA, the CDR3 is TGTGCCAGCACTCGACCGTACCAAGAGACCCACTACTTC.

This clonotype was observed a few times. This chain links TRBV12-3 or TRBV12-4 with TRBJ2-1, with a possible D match to TRBD1 (6 bases). This CDR3 region has 13 residues. Between the trimmed V and J ends, which lost 6 bases and 7 bases, there was a span of 13 bases. For the CDR3, the DNA is TGTGCCAGCAGCACAGGGACGGCGAATGAGCAGTTCTTC. Protein sequence: CASSTGTANEQFF.

The chain is built from TRBV4-1 and TRBJ2-5; a weak D match, TRBD1 (5 bases). CDR3 length: 12 amino acids. Trimming removed 9 bases at V and 0 bases at J, with 8 bases between. Germline V CDR1 and CDR2: MGHRA, YSYEKL. The CDR3 DNA reads TGCGCCAGTTCCAGGGACCAAGAGACCCAGTACTTC. It codes for CASSRDQETQYF.

This clonotype was counted many times. The rearrangement joins TRBV28 to TRBJ1-1; D ambiguous. Trimming stripped 1 base from V and 1 base from J, with 10 bases between. CDR3 length: 15 amino acids. Germline V gene sequence: CDR1 MDHEN, CDR2 SYDVKM. The CDR3, as DNA: TGTGCCAGCAGTTTATTCGGGCAGCCGAACACTGAAGCTTTCTTT. This encodes CASSLFGQPNTEAFF.

Regarding this clonotype: Since a much larger clone is just one base distant, this may be a read error. The chain combines TRBV5-1 with TRBJ1-1; no clear D gene. V shed 4 bases and J shed 1 base, with 11 bases lying between them. CDR3 length equals 14 residues. Germline CDR1 reads SGHRS; CDR2 reads YFSETQ. CDR3 loop: CASSRERGNTEAFF. The CDR3 bases are TGCGCCAGCAGCCGTGAACGGGGGAACACTGAAGCTTTCTTT.

This clonotype showed up many times. The chain is built from TRBV10-2 and TRBJ2-7, with D unresolved. From germline, CDR1 is WSHSY and CDR2 SAAADI. The CDR3 totals 12 residues. V lost 3 bases to trimming and J lost 2 bases, with 5 bases between them. In DNA, the CDR3 is TGCGCCAGCAGTGATTTGCCCTACGAGCAGTACTTC. Protein: CASSDLPYEQYF.

This chain uses TRBV7-9 with TRBJ1-5; 8 nucleotides match TRBD1. This CDR3 is built from 16 residues. The junction had 7 bases not matched to a gene; V was cut back by 1 base and J by 5 bases. From germline, CDR1 is SEHNR and CDR2 FQNEAQ (reference sequence). CDR3 protein: CASSLVGTGWDQPQHF. For the CDR3, the DNA is TGTGCCAGCAGCTTAGTTGGGACAGGCTGGGATCAGCCCCAGCATTTT. The full variable domain, its missing parts supplied by reference TRBV7-9 and TRBJ1-5, is DTGVSQNPRHKITKRGQNVTFRCDPISEHNRLYWYRQTLGQGPEFLTYFQNEAQLEKSRLLSDRFSAERPKGSFSTLEIQRTEQGDSAMYLCASSLVGTGWDQPQHFGDGTRLSIL.

The gene calls are TRBV28 and TRBJ1-5; TRBD1 agrees at 10 bases. This CDR3 is 18 amino acids long. Germline V gives CDR1 MDHEN, CDR2 SYDVKM. The V and J ends lost 7 bases and 2 bases, in that order; junction bases with no gene match: 14. The CDR3 nucleotides read TGTGCCAGCAATCCCGGGACAGGGGTTAATTTCGGCAATCAGCCCCAGCATTTT. Amino acid sequence: CASNPGTGVNFGNQPQHF. Together with reference TRBV28 and TRBJ1-5, the CDR3 gives the full variable domain: DVKVTQSSRYLVKRTGEKVFLECVQDMDHENMFWYRQDPGLGLRLIYFSYDVKMKEKGDIPEGYSVSREKKERFSLILESASTNQTSMYLCASNPGTGVNFGNQPQHFGDGTRLSIL.

This clonotype appeared many times. The chain combines TRBV19 with TRBJ1-4, with D possibly matching TRBD1 (6 bases). The V end lost 5 bases, the J end lost 8 bases, and 12 bases lay between the germline ends. The CDR3 covers 13 residues. The V gene's germline CDR1 is LNHDA and CDR2 SQIVND (reference sequence). The CDR3, as DNA: TGTGCCAGTAGTGCCCAGGGGTGGGAAAAACTGTTTTTT. This gives the protein CASSAQGWEKLFF.

This clonotype was seen ten or more times. The chain links TRBV24-1 to TRBJ2-7; the D gene could be TRBD1 or TRBD2 (7 bases each). The CDR3 length is 14 residues. Germline V lookup: CDR1 KGHDR, CDR2 SFDVKD. Trimming removed 5 bases from V and 4 bases from J, with 14 bases in between. The CDR3 reads CATSVNQGGYEQYF. CDR3 nucleotide sequence: TGTGCCACCAGTGTCAACCAGGGGGGGTACGAGCAGTACTTC.

This clonotype was recorded at least ten times. The chain has TRBV29-1 and TRBJ1-1, with D possibly matching TRBD1 (6 bases). Germline CDR1 SQVTM, CDR2 ANQGSEA. The CDR3 spans 16 residues. The V end lost 8 bases, the J end lost 4 bases, and 26 bases lay between the germline ends. The CDR3 sequence: CSSNGGTRLRLTEAFF. The CDR3 bases are TGCAGCTCCAATGGCGGGACAAGGTTGAGACTCACTGAAGCTTTCTTT.

This clonotype was found many times. This chain uses TRBV5-4 with TRBJ2-6; D is undetermined. V was shortened by 1 base and J by 0 bases, with 17 bases between the two germline ends. Looked up from germline, CDR1 is SGHNT and CDR2 is YYREEE (reference sequence). The CDR3 has 19 residues. CDR3 sequence: CASSLYGVSIHSGANVLTF. In nucleotides, the CDR3 is TGTGCCAGCAGCTTGTATGGGGTTTCAATACACTCTGGGGCCAACGTCCTGACTTTC. Full variable domain (rest looked up from reference TRBV5-4 and TRBJ2-6): ETGVTQSPTHLIKTRGQQVTLRCSSQSGHNTVSWYQQALGQGPQFIFQYYREEENGRGNFPPRFSGLQFPNYSSELNVNALELDDSALYLCASSLYGVSIHSGANVLTFGAGSRLTVL.

This clonotype has at least ten counts. V and J are TRBV7-9 and TRBJ2-3; D is unresolved. The CDR3 contains 13 residues. Germline CDR1 is SEHNR and CDR2 is FQNEAQ (reference sequence). Trimming stripped 5 bases from V and 0 bases from J, with 6 bases between. CDR3 DNA: TGTGCCAGCAGCGCACCTAGCACAGATACGCAGTATTTT. It encodes CASSAPSTDTQYF.

In this sample, this clonotype turned up a few times. The V call is TRBV6-2 or TRBV6-3, the J call TRBJ2-3; D is uncertain. V was cut by 6 bases and J by 6 bases, with 16 bases left in between. CDR1 MNHEY and CDR2 SVGEGT come from the germline V gene. The CDR3 has 14 residues. The CDR3 sequence: CASRTPYLGDTQYF. The DNA of the CDR3 is TGTGCCAGCAGAACGCCGTATCTTGGGGATACGCAGTATTTT.

Remarks on this clonotype: Given a much more abundant clone one base away, this may be a read error. The chain links TRBV6-5 to TRBJ1-1, with D possibly being TRBD1 (5 bases). This CDR3 comprises 13 residues. Germline values: CDR1 MNHEY, CDR2 SVGAGI. The CDR3 region is CASSVGTATGAFF. CDR3 in DNA: TGTGCCAGCAGTGTTGGGACGGCCACTGGAGCTTTCTTT.

There are many counts of this clonotype. The chain recombines TRBV30 with TRBJ2-7; D is uncertain. This CDR3 is 11 amino acids long. Germline V CDR1 and CDR2: GTSNPN, SVGIG (reference sequence). The V end was cut by 3 bases, the J end by 4 bases, with 7 bases between. Here the CDR3 reads CAWSGDYEQYF. The CDR3 nucleotides read TGTGCCTGGAGCGGAGATTACGAGCAGTACTTC.

J is TRBJ2-5 and V is TRBV30, with a possible D match to TRBD2 (5 bases). The germline V gene encodes CDR1 GTSNPN and CDR2 SVGIG (reference sequence). V lost 0 bases, J lost 4 bases, and 9 bases lay in between. There are 13 residues in the CDR3. The CDR3 coding sequence is TGTGCCTGGAGTGTACTAGTAAGAGAGACCCAGTACTTC. Encoded protein: CAWSVLVRETQYF.

This clonotype was counted ten times or more. This sequence joins TRBV4-2 and TRBJ2-7; D is uncertain. Deletions cut 2 bases from V and 3 bases from J, with 8 bases between. Germline V gene sequence: CDR1 LGHNA, CDR2 YNFKEQ. The CDR3 is 13 residues long. Here the CDR3 DNA reads TGTGCCAGCAGCCAATTTCAGGACTACGAGCAGTACTTC. Translation: CASSQFQDYEQYF.

This clonotype was seen many times. This rearrangement joins TRBV4-3 to TRBJ1-1; 9 bases line up with TRBD1. The CDR3 length is 14 residues. Trimming cost V 0 bases and J 10 bases; bases outside gene matches: 6. Germline CDR1 is LGHNA and CDR2 is YSLEER. The CDR3 region has the DNA TGCGCCAGCAGCCAAGATAGGGCGGACAGGGGAGCTTTCTTT. Amino acid sequence: CASSQDRADRGAFF.

Note on this clonotype: Given a much more abundant clone one base away, this may be a read error. The rearrangement uses TRBV27 and TRBJ2-1; a possible D gene is TRBD2 (5 bases). The germline gives CDR1 MNHEY, CDR2 SMNVEV (reference sequence). CDR3 length: 17 amino acids. In DNA form, the CDR3 reads TGTGCCAGCTCCGACCGGCGGGCCCTACTTCCCAGCGATGAGCAGTCCTTC. Its translation: CASSDRRALLPSDEQSF.

Note on this clonotype: At one end the junction does not follow the germline gene, possibly because of a read error. This sequence joins TRBV4-3 and TRBJ2-7; 9 bases fit TRBD2. The V gene's germline CDR1 is LGHNA and CDR2 YSLEER. The CDR3 totals 15 residues. In DNA form, the CDR3 reads TGCGCCAGCAGCCAAGGCCTAGCGGGGCCCTATGAGCAGTACTTC. Translated, it gives CASSQGLAGPYEQYF.